A selection of T cell receptor beta chains follows, all from one sample in a study of blood T cell repertoires in COVID-19. Using immunoSEQ multiplex PCR, the repertoire was profiled, and TCRdb retains in-frame clones only, with some absent. This repertoire shows over 150,000 clones, approximately 80% found once; its top ten account for approximately 15%. The sample comprised PBMCs or T cells enriched from blood (not recorded which). These receptors were collected from a woman aged 45-65 years who had recovered from COVID-19. Both conserved end residues are part of each CDR3.

j_call v_call cdr3_aa
TRBJ2-7 TRBV4-2 CASSQEGASGGLEQYF
TRBJ2-2 TRBV25-1 CASSPIAGGVTGELFF
TRBJ1-1 TRBV2 CASSDLWSTGPAFF
TRBJ2-5 TRBV24-1 CATSDTRQGAETQYF
TRBJ2-7 TRBV7-3 CASSQGAGTAPYF
TRBJ1-5 TRBV10-3 CAIGTGRYSNQPQHF
TRBJ1-1 TRBV21-1 CASSKGSPGWSDTEAFF
TRBJ2-3 TRBV4-1 CASSQGTSGRPPIDTQYF
TRBJ2-7 TRBV4-3 CASSQEARASDEQYF
TRBJ1-1 TRBV7-2 CASSPRPGGRTEAFF
TRBJ1-1 TRBV25-1 CASSERGRRNTEAFF
TRBJ2-5 TRBV27 CASSFSRDTTQYF
TRBJ1-2 TRBV30 CAWNRANYGYTF
TRBJ1-1 TRBV11-2 CASSLGDTIEAFF
TRBJ2-3 TRBV6-5 CATGLAGDADTQYF
TRBJ2-5 TRBV14 CASSQDWAEETQYF
TRBJ2-3 TRBV28 CASSFMREKADTQYF
TRBJ1-2 TRBV5-6 CASSLDYGTGVYYGYTF
TRBJ1-1 TRBV12-3/TRBV12-4 CASSQTVNTEAFF
TRBJ2-2 TRBV9 CASSVTGTGELFF
TRBJ2-7 TRBV27 CASSLGGQGFSSYEQYF
TRBJ2-5 TRBV6-6 CASRPYREQETQYF
TRBJ2-3 TRBV24-1 CATSDGTSGRIDTQYF
TRBJ2-7 TRBV18 CASSPIAPPGEQYF
TRBJ2-1 TRBV11-3 CASSLGSSAYNEQFF
TRBJ1-2 TRBV27 CASTTMDRDNYGYTF
TRBJ2-7 TRBV29-1 CSVEYGSGSSEQYF
TRBJ2-2 TRBV28 CASRAPGQGTGELFF
TRBJ2-5 TRBV18 CASSLGQGARETQYF
TRBJ2-7 TRBV7-9 CASGTPYEQYF
TRBJ1-3 TRBV30 CAWRTGLFLNTIYF
TRBJ2-7 TRBV5-5 CASSPGPLLGGYF
TRBJ2-1 TRBV9 CASSARSSGTYNEQFF
TRBJ1-1 TRBV14 CASSQDLGRAFF
TRBJ2-1 TRBV5-1 CASSLGQGANEQFF
TRBJ1-1 TRBV7-3 CASSVLEDSTEAFF